This is a list of T cell receptor beta chains from one sample in a study of neurological immune-mediated disorders. TCRdb re-called the 5' RACE reads with MiXCR, one entry per CDR3 protein. In the table there are 28,000 or so distinct CDR3 sequences, roughly 14% of which are singletons. The specimen sequenced was PBMCs. The receptors shown here come from a man in his 70s in good health. Each CDR3 is given with its conserved first and last residue. Fields, in order: clone size, J gene, V gene, D gene, CDR3 protein, CDR3 DNA. A D gene is named only where the DNA matches it firmly. Size is omitted from some rows. Given values are once, few, many or a class for expanded clones.

NA TRBJ2-1 TRBV6-2/TRBV6-3 NA CASSPWVSEQFF TGTGCCAGCAGTCCCTGGGTTAGTGAGCAGTTCTTC
many TRBJ1-6 TRBV20-1 NA CSATRRQGYNSPLHF TGCAGTGCAACACGACGGCAGGGCTATAATTCACCCCTCCACTTT
many TRBJ1-3 TRBV6-6 NA CASSYSSHSSGNTIYF TGTGCCAGCAGTTACTCGTCCCACTCCTCTGGAAACACCATATATTTT
many TRBJ2-3 TRBV20-1 TRBD2 CSETPARLAWGTQYF TGCAGTGAAACGCCCGCGCGACTAGCTTGGGGTACGCAGTATTTT
many TRBJ2-3 TRBV14 TRBD1 CASSETEGARTDTQYF TGTGCCAGCAGCGAAACAGAGGGGGCAAGGACAGATACGCAGTATTTT
many TRBJ2-4 TRBV4-2 NA CASSQDATGTNIQYF TGTGCCAGCAGCCAAGACGCCACAGGGACAAACATTCAGTACTTC
few TRBJ1-2 TRBV4-3 NA CASSQALGQMNYGDTF TGCGCCAGCAGCCAAGCCCTTGGGCAGATGAACTATGGCGACACCTTC
many TRBJ2-3 TRBV29-1 NA CSVVGGKVSTDTQYF TGCAGCGTTGTTGGTGGGAAAGTCAGCACAGATACGCAGTATTTT
many TRBJ1-1 TRBV10-3 TRBD1 CAISESTTGAMNTEAFF TGTGCCATCAGTGAGTCGACAACAGGGGCAATGAACACTGAAGCTTTCTTT
many TRBJ1-3 TRBV7-9 NA CASSLRESGNTIYF TGTGCCAGCAGTCTACGGGAGTCTGGAAACACCATATATTTT
many TRBJ2-7 TRBV7-2 NA CASSMGPPSDEQYF TGTGCCAGCAGCATGGGACCGCCTTCTGACGAGCAGTACTTC
many TRBJ1-1 TRBV7-7 NA CASSFAPNTEAFF TGTGCCAGCAGCTTCGCCCCCAACACTGAAGCTTTCTTT
many TRBJ2-3 TRBV7-3 NA CASSPGVGTDTQYF TGTGCCAGCAGCCCTGGGGTAGGCACAGATACGCAGTATTTT
many TRBJ1-1 TRBV2 NA CASRETAMNTEAFF TGTGCCAGCAGGGAGACAGCCATGAACACTGAAGCTTTCTTT
few TRBJ2-3 TRBV28 TRBD1 CASSPNPGQGVDTQYF TGTGCCAGCAGTCCAAACCCGGGACAGGGAGTAGATACGCAGTATTTT
many TRBJ2-7 TRBV7-2 TRBD2 CASSRWGTSGGEEQYF TGTGCCAGCAGCCGTTGGGGGACTAGCGGGGGGGAAGAGCAGTACTTC
many TRBJ1-2 TRBV10-2 NA CASSAGLYGYTF TGCGCCAGCAGTGCAGGGCTCTATGGCTACACCTTC
NA TRBJ2-3 TRBV20-1 TRBD2 CSATGLAGRTDTQYF TGCAGTGCAACCGGACTAGCGGGCCGCACAGATACGCAGTATTTT
many TRBJ2-5 TRBV12-5 NA CASGFYVGTSQETQYF TGTGCTAGTGGTTTCTATGTCGGGACTTCCCAAGAGACCCAGTACTTC
many TRBJ1-1 TRBV12-3/TRBV12-4 NA CASSFFSKTEAFF TGTGCCAGCAGTTTCTTCTCAAAGACTGAAGCTTTCTTT
many TRBJ1-4 TRBV18 TRBD1 CASSPPSGGSEKLFF TGTGCCAGCTCACCACCATCAGGGGGTTCGGAAAAACTGTTTTTT
many TRBJ1-4 TRBV29-1 NA CSVAPVLGKLFF TGCAGCGTTGCTCCGGTTCTGGGGAAACTGTTTTTT
many TRBJ2-2 TRBV12-3/TRBV12-4 TRBD2 CASSPWVAGGQLSGGELFF TGTGCCAGCAGCCCCTGGGTAGCGGGGGGGCAACTGAGTGGCGGGGAGCTGTTTTTT
many TRBJ1-2 TRBV12-3/TRBV12-4 NA CASTSRAGVDYGYTF TGTGCCAGCACCTCAAGGGCAGGGGTTGACTATGGCTACACCTTC
many TRBJ1-5 TRBV12-3/TRBV12-4 NA CASSPQGRQPQHF TGTGCCAGCAGTCCGCAGGGTAGGCAGCCCCAGCATTTT
NA TRBJ2-3 TRBV3-1 NA CASSQTRATDTQYF TGTGCCAGCAGCCAAACTCGGGCAACAGATACGCAGTATTTT
many TRBJ2-5 TRBV7-2 NA CASSLARLQETQYF TGTGCCAGCAGCTTAGCCAGGCTTCAAGAGACCCAGTACTTC
many TRBJ1-2 TRBV21-1 NA CASSNPGTGGPRDYGYTF TGTGCCAGCAGCAACCCCGGGACAGGGGGCCCGAGGGACTATGGCTACACCTTC
many TRBJ2-1 TRBV6-5 NA CASSYSKVNEQFF TGTGCCAGCAGTTACTCGAAGGTTAATGAGCAGTTCTTC
many TRBJ1-5 TRBV19 NA CASRALWGSNQPQHF TGTGCCAGTAGGGCCTTATGGGGTAGCAATCAGCCCCAGCATTTT
many TRBJ2-3 TRBV2 TRBD2 CASKTSPGVGDTQYF TGTGCCAGTAAGACTAGCCCGGGCGTGGGAGATACGCAGTATTTT
medium-sized TRBJ1-5 TRBV5-6 TRBD1 CASSLRQGFNQPQHF TGTGCCAGCAGCTTGAGACAGGGGTTCAATCAGCCCCAGCATTTT
few TRBJ2-7 TRBV5-5 TRBD1 CASSLAGQSSYEQYF TGTGCCAGCAGCTTGGCGGGACAGAGCTCCTACGAGCAGTACTTC
many TRBJ2-7 TRBV6-2/TRBV6-3 NA CASRDWKTYEQYF TGTGCCAGTAGGGACTGGAAAACCTACGAGCAGTACTTC
many TRBJ1-2 TRBV7-2 NA CASSLALAGNYGYTF TGTGCCAGCAGCTTAGCCCTTGCGGGGAACTATGGCTACACCTTC